This T cell receptor beta chain was recorded in a study of blood T cell repertoires in COVID-19. Overall study: Sources were T cells, B-cell-depleted T cells, or PBMCs; the material itself was cDNA or gDNA.

V gave up 4 bases and J gave up 5 bases; unmatched junction bases: 13. Looked up from germline, CDR1 is MRHNA and CDR2 is SNTAGT. The CDR3 is made up of 16 amino acids. Original data processing: Nucleated cell counts were estimated from reference gene primer amplification. Measured with immunoSEQ multiplex PCR; TCRdb has only the in-frame clones, and not every one. V and J calls plus clone size are reproduced from that table; the DNA served to infer D and trimming. The table shows about 160,000 clones, with more than 65% occurring only once. This chain links TRBV6-4 with TRBJ1-2; 7 positions agree with TRBD1. The receptor's source is a woman in her 40s with acute COVID-19. The sample was PBMCs or T cells enriched from blood (not recorded which). DNA for the CDR3: TGTGCCAGCAGTGCTACGGGACAGCCCTCGACTTATGGCTACACCTTC. Its protein is CASSATGQPSTYGYTF.